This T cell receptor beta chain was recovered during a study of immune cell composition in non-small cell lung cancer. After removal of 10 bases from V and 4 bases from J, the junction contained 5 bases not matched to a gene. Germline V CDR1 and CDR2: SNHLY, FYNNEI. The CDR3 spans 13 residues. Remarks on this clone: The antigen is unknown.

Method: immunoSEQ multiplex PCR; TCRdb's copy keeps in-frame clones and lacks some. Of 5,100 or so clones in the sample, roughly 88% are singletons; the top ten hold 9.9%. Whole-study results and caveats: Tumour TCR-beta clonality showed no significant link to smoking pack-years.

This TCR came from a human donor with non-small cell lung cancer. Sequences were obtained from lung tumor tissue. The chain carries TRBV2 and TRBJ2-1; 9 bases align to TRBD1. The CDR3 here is CATRDREYNEQFF. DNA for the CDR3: TGTGCCACCCGGGACAGGGAATACAATGAGCAGTTCTTC.